This is a list of T cell receptor beta chains from one sample in a study of blood T cell repertoires in COVID-19. This table comes from immunoSEQ multiplex PCR, and its TCRdb copy is limited to in-frame clones, with some not included. The data contain some 140,000 clones, 88% of them singletons. The sequenced sample consisted of peripheral blood. The receptors shown here come from a man between 65 and 79 years old with active COVID-19. Each CDR3 is given with its conserved first and last residue. A D gene is named only where the DNA matches it firmly.

V	J	D	DNA	CDR3
TRBV11-2	TRBJ2-7	NA	TGTGCCAGCAGCTTAGTGACATCGCCCCCCTACGAGCAGTACTTC	CASSLVTSPPYEQYF
TRBV7-9	TRBJ2-7	TRBD2	TGTGCCAGCAGCGTGGGGGGGTACGAGCAGTACTTC	CASSVGGYEQYF
TRBV5-8	TRBJ1-3	NA	TGTGCCAGCAGGCGAAGACTCGGAAACACCATATATTTT	CASRRRLGNTIYF
TRBV28	TRBJ2-2	TRBD1	TGTGCCAGCAGGCGGACAGGGGTCCACACCGGGGAGCTGTTTTTT	CASRRTGVHTGELFF
TRBV7-3	TRBJ2-5	TRBD1	TGTGCCAGCACCCCTCCGGGACAGGGGTTTGAGACCCAGTACTTC	CASTPPGQGFETQYF
TRBV11-2	TRBJ1-4	NA	TGTGCCAGCAGCTTAGATCAGGGGTTGGATGAAAAACTGTTTTTT	CASSLDQGLDEKLFF
TRBV5-1	TRBJ2-7	NA	TGCGCCAGCAGCTTGGGGTACAGGTCCGAGCAGTACTTC	CASSLGYRSEQYF
TRBV7-9	TRBJ2-3	TRBD2	TGTGCCAGCAGCTCCGAGCGGGAGACTAGCACAGATACGCAGTATTTT	CASSSERETSTDTQYF
TRBV28	TRBJ1-5	TRBD1	TGTGCCAGCAGTCCCCGTGGAGAATGGACAGGGGGGGAACAGCCCCAGCATTTT	CASSPRGEWTGGEQPQHF
TRBV27	TRBJ2-1	TRBD2	TGTGCCAGCACCTTGGGGACGGGAGGGGATGAGCAGTTCTTC	CASTLGTGGDEQFF
TRBV6-5	TRBJ2-1	TRBD2	TGTGCCAGCAGTTATGGAGCGGGAGAGGATGAGCAGTTCTTC	CASSYGAGEDEQFF
TRBV6-5	TRBJ2-2	TRBD2	TGTGCCAGTACCGGGACTAGTTTAGGCACCGGGGAGCTGTTTTTT	CASTGTSLGTGELFF
TRBV5-1	TRBJ2-6	NA	TGCGCCAGCAGCTTGGCCCCACAGAGCTCTGGGGCCAACGTCCTGACTTTC	CASSLAPQSSGANVLTF
TRBV5-1	TRBJ1-2	NA	TGCGCCAGCAGCTCGCCAGGGTACGATGGCTATGGCTACACCTTC	CASSSPGYDGYGYTF
TRBV11-2	TRBJ1-2	TRBD1	TGTGCCACTACAGGGGGGGTAGGCGATGGCTACACCTTC	CATTGGVGDGYTF
TRBV7-9	TRBJ2-5	NA	TGTGCCAGCAGCCGGGACACCCAAGAGACCCAGTACTTC	CASSRDTQETQYF